These 28 T cell receptor beta chains were all obtained from the same sample, sequenced in a study of cytomegalovirus exposure and HLA in healthy donors. The PCR employed 60 Vbeta primers together with 13 Jbeta primers. Clones were read by immunoSEQ multiplex PCR, and TCRdb kept only the in-frame ones, dropping some. The profile shows over 80,000 clones, over 70% of them singletons. What was sequenced was PBMCs. All receptors come from a man aged 40-49 years in good health and CMV-seronegative.

V and J are TRBV27 and TRBJ1-2; D is perhaps TRBD1 (5 bases). The CDR3 length is 15 residues. V shed 5 bases and J shed 0 bases, with 13 bases lying between them. Germline CDR1 and CDR2: MNHEY and SMNVEV (reference sequence). This chain's CDR3 is CASSITGSTNYGYTF. The DNA for the CDR3 is TGTGCCAGCAGTATTACAGGTTCCACTAACTATGGCTACACCTTC.

The rearrangement joins TRBV6-5 to TRBJ2-7, with 7 positions matching TRBD2. Germline assignment: CDR1 MNHEY and CDR2 SVGAGI. With 0 bases clipped from V and 0 bases from J, the junction kept 5 bases outside the gene matches. The CDR3 has 16 residues. The CDR3 is CASSYSSGASSYEQYF. CDR3 nucleotides: TGTGCCAGCAGTTACTCGAGCGGGGCAAGCTCCTACGAGCAGTACTTC.

The gene calls are TRBV30 and TRBJ2-1; 8 bases align to TRBD2. Germline V lookup: CDR1 GTSNPN, CDR2 SVGIG (reference sequence). Losses at the gene ends were 0 bases for V and 10 bases for J; bases not matched to a gene: 14. CDR3 length: 16 residues. CDR3 residues: CAWSVLGRGGRGEQFF. CDR3 coding DNA: TGTGCCTGGAGTGTACTTGGTCGGGGGGGAAGGGGGGAGCAGTTCTTC. Supplemented by reference TRBV30 and TRBJ2-1, the full variable domain reads SQTIHQWPATLVQPVGSPLSLECTVEGTSNPNLYWYRQAAGRGLQLLFYSVGIGQISSEVPQNLSASRPQDRQFILSSKKLLLSDSGFYLCAWSVLGRGGRGEQFFGPGTRLTVL.

The genes are TRBV14 and TRBJ1-5; D is ambiguous. V was cut by 3 bases and J by 2 bases, with 14 bases left in between. The length of the CDR3 is 16 residues. Germline lookup yields CDR1 SGHDN and CDR2 FVKESK. The CDR3 region has the DNA TGTGCCAGCAGCCACGGTCTCCCGGGAGGCAATCAGCCCCAGCATTTT. This gives the protein CASSHGLPGGNQPQHF.

The chain has TRBV11-2 and TRBJ2-3; no clear D gene. This CDR3 region has 15 residues. With 7 bases removed from V and 1 base from J, the gap between germline ends came to 15 bases. CDR1 and CDR2 from the germline V gene are SGHAT and FQNNGV. Written as DNA, the CDR3 is TGTGCCAGCACTCGCGCGTTTGTGGGCACAGATACGCAGTATTTT. Encoded protein: CASTRAFVGTDTQYF.

This clone appeared once. The V gene is TRBV7-2, the J gene TRBJ2-1, with 7 nucleotides matching TRBD2. V was clipped by 2 bases and J by 2 bases; unmatched bases: 12. The CDR3 totals 18 residues. The V gene's germline CDR1 is SGHTA and CDR2 FQGNSA. CDR3 sequence reads: CASSLKGEVRGAYNEQFF. CDR3 DNA sequence: TGTGCCAGCAGCTTAAAAGGCGAGGTACGGGGGGCCTACAATGAGCAGTTCTTC.

V usage is TRBV5-4 and J usage is TRBJ2-2, with 8 bases that match TRBD1. The trim removed 4 bases at V and 3 bases at J, leaving 8 bases unmatched. This CDR3 contains 16 residues. Germline values: CDR1 SGHNT, CDR2 YYREEE (reference sequence). The chain's CDR3 is CASSPPGQGHTGELFF. CDR3 nucleotide sequence: TGTGCCAGCAGCCCCCCAGGACAGGGACACACCGGGGAGCTGTTTTTT.

The chain has TRBV4-1 and TRBJ2-5; TRBD2 aligns across 7 bases. The CDR3 is 16 amino acids. Unmatched junction bases numbered 13, after V lost 4 bases and J lost 5 bases. Germline assignment: CDR1 MGHRA and CDR2 YSYEKL. In nucleotides, the CDR3 is TGCGCCAGCAGCCCCGGCGTGTGGGAGGGGTCGGAGACCCAGTACTTC. It translates to CASSPGVWEGSETQYF.

V gene TRBV6-5 combines with J gene TRBJ2-3; maybe TRBD2 (5 bases). V lost 1 base to trimming and J lost 10 bases, with 15 bases between them. The CDR3 has 14 residues. Germline V lookup: CDR1 MNHEY, CDR2 SVGAGI. The CDR3 reads CASSYFGDRRSQYF. CDR3 in DNA: TGTGCCAGCAGTTACTTTGGAGATAGGAGGTCGCAGTATTTT.

This clone is a singleton in its sample. V is TRBV18 and J is TRBJ1-4; 9 positions match TRBD1. The CDR3 extends over 15 amino acids. CDR1 is KGHSH and CDR2 is LQKENI in the germline V gene. The junction had 4 bases not matched to a gene; V was cut back by 6 bases and J by 2 bases. Here the CDR3 DNA reads TGTGCCAGCTCGCCTGGGACAGGGACTAATGAAAAACTGTTTTTT. It is translated as CASSPGTGTNEKLFF.

This clone occurred once. The rearrangement uses TRBV6-5 and TRBJ1-2, with D hard to call. Looked up from germline, CDR1 is MNHEY and CDR2 is SVGAGI. Trimming took off 6 bases at V and 3 bases at J, with 14 bases between the two ends. This CDR3 is 14 amino acids long. The CDR3 DNA reads TGTGCCAGCAGCCTTTTAGGACTACACTATGGCTACACCTTC. Its protein product is CASSLLGLHYGYTF.

The chain carries TRBV7-2 and TRBJ2-7; D may be TRBD1 (5 bases). The V end lost 2 bases, the J end lost 2 bases, and 10 bases lay between the germline ends. Germline V lookup: CDR1 SGHTA, CDR2 FQGNSA. This CDR3 has 14 amino acids. The CDR3 reads CASSLPDRTYEQYF. CDR3 DNA sequence: TGTGCCAGCAGCTTACCTGACAGAACCTACGAGCAGTACTTC.

The CDR3: CASSLGRVQGTQYF. The CDR3 DNA follows: TGCGCCAGCAGCCTGGGGCGGGTACAGGGGACCCAGTACTTC. V gene TRBV5-1 combines with J gene TRBJ2-5; D is perhaps TRBD1 (6 bases). The V and J ends lost 4 bases and 7 bases respectively, with 17 bases between them. The CDR3 consists of 14 residues. Per germline, CDR1 SGHRS and CDR2 YFSETQ.

The chain carries TRBV27 and TRBJ2-7, with D possibly being TRBD2 (5 bases). Germline lookup yields CDR1 MNHEY and CDR2 SMNVEV (reference sequence). Trimming shortened V by 5 bases and J by 3 bases, and 14 bases separated the two germline ends. The CDR3 sequence is 14 residues long. The CDR3 loop is CASSPVGLNYEQYF. The CDR3 DNA reads TGTGCCAGCAGTCCCGTCGGACTGAACTACGAGCAGTACTTC.

This clone has a single count. V and J are TRBV29-1 and TRBJ1-2; no reliable D call. Germline CDR1 and CDR2: SQVTM and ANQGSEA. V lost 3 bases and J 2 bases, leaving 13 bases between the germline ends. The CDR3 covers 14 residues. The CDR3 region has the DNA TGCAGCGTTGATACCCCGCTAGAGAACTATGGCTACACCTTC. It translates to CSVDTPLENYGYTF. Full variable domain (remainder filled in from reference TRBV29-1 and TRBJ1-2): SAVISQKPSRDICQRGTSLTIQCQVDSQVTMMFWYRQQPGQSLTLIATANQGSEATYESGFVIDKFPISRPNLTFSTLTVSNMSPEDSSIYLCSVDTPLENYGYTFGSGTRLTVV.

The chain couples TRBV9 to TRBJ2-4, with TRBD1 matching over 9 bases. Germline V gene data show CDR1 as SGDLS and CDR2 as YYNGEE. The CDR3 has 16 amino acids. The J segment lost 5 bases and the V segment lost 0 bases, leaving 6 bases of the junction unmatched. The CDR3 reads CASSVGPGTGQNIQYF. For the CDR3, the DNA is TGTGCCAGCAGCGTAGGACCCGGGACAGGGCAAAACATTCAGTACTTC.

The chain has TRBV27 and TRBJ1-4; 11 bases match TRBD1. The CDR3 length is 16 residues. The germline V gene has CDR1 MNHEY and CDR2 SMNVEV (reference sequence). After removal of 3 bases from V and 7 bases from J, the junction contained 7 bases not matched to a gene. The CDR3 coding sequence is TGTGCCAGCAGTTTTGGACAGGGGGCTCTGGGTGAAAAACTGTTTTTT. Protein: CASSFGQGALGEKLFF.

V usage is TRBV25-1 and J usage is TRBJ2-2; 9 nucleotides align to TRBD1. The CDR3 runs to 14 residues. With V trimmed by 7 bases and J by 7 bases, 7 bases remained unmatched. Germline CDR1 and CDR2: MGHDK and SYGVNS. The CDR3 loop reads CASTDRGNGGELFF. The CDR3, as DNA: TGTGCCAGCACGGACAGGGGCAATGGCGGGGAGCTGTTTTTT.

The chain links TRBV7-2 to TRBJ2-7; 7 nucleotides match TRBD2. Germline lookup yields CDR1 SGHTA and CDR2 FQGNSA. CDR3 length equals 15 residues. Losses at the gene ends were 3 bases for V and 0 bases for J; bases not matched to a gene: 5. The chain's CDR3 is CASSFGGSFSYEQYF. The DNA for the CDR3 is TGTGCCAGCAGCTTCGGGGGGTCTTTCTCCTACGAGCAGTACTTC.

The V and J genes are TRBV30 and TRBJ2-5; D may be TRBD2 (5 bases). Trimming removed 3 bases at V and 5 bases at J, with 7 bases between. Per germline, CDR1 GTSNPN and CDR2 SVGIG (reference sequence). The length of the CDR3 is 11 residues. The DNA for the CDR3 is TGTGCCTGGAGCCGGGGTGAGACCCAGTACTTC. Translation: CAWSRGETQYF. Looking up the rest from reference TRBV30 and TRBJ2-5 gives the full variable domain: SQTIHQWPATLVQPVGSPLSLECTVEGTSNPNLYWYRQAAGRGLQLLFYSVGIGQISSEVPQNLSASRPQDRQFILSSKKLLLSDSGFYLCAWSRGETQYFGPGTRLLVL.

This clone was picked up one time. The V call is TRBV5-6, the J call TRBJ2-2; maybe TRBD2 (5 bases). The germline V gene has CDR1 SGHDT and CDR2 YYEEEE. Trimming took off 4 bases at V and 1 base at J, with 5 bases between the two ends. CDR3 size: 13 residues. The CDR3 reads CASSRGNTGELFF. CDR3 coding DNA: TGTGCCAGCAGCCGGGGGAACACCGGGGAGCTGTTTTTT.

V usage is TRBV11-2 and J usage is TRBJ2-7; 10 bases map to TRBD1. With V trimmed by 3 bases and J by 6 bases, 5 bases remained unmatched. This CDR3 has 14 residues. Germline V gives CDR1 SGHAT, CDR2 FQNNGV. The DNA for the CDR3 is TGTGCCAGCAGCTTGGTGGGACAGGGGACCGAGCAGTACTTC. Translated, it gives CASSLVGQGTEQYF.

The J gene is TRBJ1-3, the V gene TRBV7-9; D unresolved. Germline CDR1 is SEHNR and CDR2 is FQNEAQ (reference sequence). The V gene lost 4 bases and the J gene lost 0 bases, with 10 bases spanning the gap. This CDR3 is 15 amino acids long. This CDR3 is CASSYLISSGNTIYF. In DNA, the CDR3 is TGTGCCAGCAGCTACCTAATAAGCTCTGGAAACACCATATATTTT.

This clone was counted only a few times. The chain has TRBV4-3 and TRBJ2-1; D not resolved. Germline CDR1 is LGHNA and CDR2 is YSLEER. V was cut by 1 base and J by 0 bases, with 10 bases left in between. CDR3 length: 16 amino acids. CDR3 sequence (DNA): TGCGCCAGCAGCCAAGCCCAGGCGTTCTCCTACAATGAGCAGTTCTTC. Translating gives CASSQAQAFSYNEQFF.

V and J are TRBV11-2 and TRBJ2-1, with 7 nucleotides matching TRBD2. CDR1 is SGHAT, CDR2 FQNNGV, per germline. There are 16 residues in the CDR3. V was pared by 5 bases and J by 3 bases, with 10 bases of the junction left unmatched. CDR3 region: CASSVSYGGYYNEQFF. As DNA, the CDR3 is TGTGCCAGCAGCGTATCCTACGGGGGGTACTACAATGAGCAGTTCTTC.

The V gene is TRBV7-9, the J gene TRBJ2-3, with 9 bases lining up with TRBD1. The germline V gene encodes CDR1 SEHNR and CDR2 FQNEAQ (reference sequence). V gave up 5 bases and J gave up 4 bases; unmatched junction bases: 7. This CDR3 region has 15 residues. CDR3 loop: CASSLGQGGADTQYF. The CDR3 DNA sequence: TGTGCCAGCAGCCTGGGACAGGGTGGGGCAGATACGCAGTATTTT. The full variable domain, completed using reference TRBV7-9 and TRBJ2-3, is DTGVSQNPRHKITKRGQNVTFRCDPISEHNRLYWYRQTLGQGPEFLTYFQNEAQLEKSRLLSDRFSAERPKGSFSTLEIQRTEQGDSAMYLCASSLGQGGADTQYFGPGTRLTVL.

The sample holds one count of this clone. The chain combines TRBV5-1 with TRBJ2-3; 8 nucleotides line up with TRBD1. V dropped 4 bases and J dropped 3; count of bases not matched to a gene: 7. The CDR3 extends over 15 amino acids. Germline V lookup: CDR1 SGHRS, CDR2 YFSETQ. The CDR3 protein is CASSPRTGRTDTQYF. The CDR3, as DNA: TGCGCCAGCAGCCCCCGGACAGGGAGGACAGATACGCAGTATTTT.

This sequence joins TRBV7-9 and TRBJ2-7; 11 nucleotides match TRBD2. Germline values: CDR1 SEHNR, CDR2 FQNEAQ (reference sequence). The CDR3 sequence is 13 residues long. J lost 4 bases, V lost 6 bases, and 2 bases had no gene match. The CDR3 coding sequence is TGTGCCAGCAGAGGGACTAGCGGTTACGAGCAGTACTTC. Protein: CASRGTSGYEQYF. Drawing the rest from reference TRBV7-9 and TRBJ2-7, the complete variable domain is DTGVSQNPRHKITKRGQNVTFRCDPISEHNRLYWYRQTLGQGPEFLTYFQNEAQLEKSRLLSDRFSAERPKGSFSTLEIQRTEQGDSAMYLCASRGTSGYEQYFGPGTRLTVT.